Here is one T cell receptor beta chain with its context. Its antigen is not identified. As the CDR3 is not closed by the conserved phenylalanine or tryptophan, this likely results from a read error. TCRdb reanalysed the PCR reads using MiXCR and keeps one entry per CDR3 protein. This table has approximately 590,000 distinct CDR3 sequences, 25% appearing once. These data are taken from a study of molecular identifiers for immune sequencing clone quantification. Overall study findings and caveats: Highly expanded clone sizes could be underestimated through barcode sharing by identical TCR molecules.

CDR3 length equals 11 residues. CDR1 and CDR2 from the germline V gene are SGHTA and FQGNSA. V gave up 2 bases and J gave up 7 bases, with 5 bases separating them. This receptor was taken from a human donor in good health. Some libraries in this study had Jurkat cell RNA spiked in. Material for sequencing was naive CD8+ T cells from blood, with Jurkat cell RNA spiked in. The subset here: FACS-sorted CD8+CD4-CCR7+CD45RA+ naive T cells. V usage is TRBV7-2 and J usage is TRBJ1-1, with D unresolved. The CDR3 loop is CASSLLGEAFL. CDR3 coding DNA: TGTGCCAGCAGCTTACTGGGTGAAGCTTTCCTT.